The 10 T cell receptor beta chains in this list originate from one sample, sequenced in a study of T cell changes during pregnancy in multiple sclerosis. The method was immunoSEQ multiplex PCR; TCRdb's version includes in-frame clones alone and lacks a portion of them. Among around 96,000 clones, about 93% were seen once, and the ten largest hold about 1.7%. Sequencing used peripheral blood, obtained after pregnancy. Receptors originate from a female donor in good health, enrolled as a control in a pregnancy study.

This chain links TRBV28 with TRBJ1-3; no reliable D call. Germline V gene sequence: CDR1 MDHEN, CDR2 SYDVKM. This CDR3 spans 16 amino acids. Trimming cost V 2 bases and J 1 base, with 12 bases left between them. The CDR3 nucleotides are TGTGCCAGCAGTTTAGGCTCTCTGCCATCTGGAAACACCATATATTTT. This translates into CASSLGSLPSGNTIYF.

The chain joins TRBV15 to TRBJ2-1; 11 bases agree with TRBD2. The CDR3 sequence is 16 residues long. Germline CDR1 is LNHNV and CDR2 is YYDKDF (reference sequence). V shed 5 bases, J shed 3 bases, and the junction held 6 bases outside the gene matches. CDR3 region: CATSRDGLAGYNEQFF. CDR3 coding DNA: TGTGCCACCAGCCGCGATGGACTAGCGGGCTACAATGAGCAGTTCTTC.

V and J are TRBV6-5 and TRBJ2-5, with TRBD2 matching 15 bases. The CDR3 contains 16 residues. Unmatched junction bases numbered 3, after V lost 2 bases and J lost 5 bases. Germline CDR1 and CDR2: MNHEY and SVGAGI. In nucleotides, the CDR3 is TGTGCCAGCAGTTACGGACTAGCGGGAGGGGGTGAGACCCAGTACTTC. Encoded protein: CASSYGLAGGGETQYF.

This clone was seen a single time. This chain joins TRBV28 and TRBJ2-1, with 9 bases that match TRBD2. J was trimmed by 2 bases and V by 5 bases; bases with no gene match: 19. CDR3 length equals 20 residues. Germline V lookup: CDR1 MDHEN, CDR2 SYDVKM. The CDR3 loop reads CASSSRASRTSANPYNEQFF. The CDR3 coding sequence is TGTGCCAGCAGTAGCAGGGCCTCCAGGACTAGCGCTAACCCCTACAATGAGCAGTTCTTC. Combining the CDR3 with reference TRBV28 and TRBJ2-1 gives the whole variable domain DVKVTQSSRYLVKRTGEKVFLECVQDMDHENMFWYRQDPGLGLRLIYFSYDVKMKEKGDIPEGYSVSREKKERFSLILESASTNQTSMYLCASSSRASRTSANPYNEQFFGPGTRLTVL.

The rearrangement joins TRBV2 to TRBJ2-2; 8 positions match TRBD1. Germline CDR1 and CDR2: SNHLY and FYNNEI. Trimming cost V 4 bases and J 2 bases; bases outside gene matches: 3. This CDR3 has 15 amino acids. The CDR3 region has the DNA TGTGCCAGCAGTGGGGACAGGCCAAACACCGGGGAGCTGTTTTTT. As protein: CASSGDRPNTGELFF.

The J gene is TRBJ1-2, the V gene TRBV28; no definite D call. This CDR3 is built from 14 residues. The germline CDR1 and CDR2 sequences are MDHEN and SYDVKM. V was pared by 2 bases and J by 3 bases, with 10 bases between. The CDR3 loop is CASSLEGSYYGYTF. The CDR3 coding sequence is TGTGCCAGCAGTTTAGAGGGATCATACTATGGCTACACCTTC.

The chain employs TRBV5-6 and TRBJ2-1, with D hard to call. The germline CDR1 and CDR2 sequences are SGHDT and YYEEEE. The CDR3 consists of 12 residues. With 1 base removed from V and 7 bases from J, the gap between germline ends came to 6 bases. DNA of the CDR3: TGTGCCAGCAGCTTGATAGTGAATGAGCAGTTCTTC. Amino acid sequence: CASSLIVNEQFF.

This sequence joins TRBV30 and TRBJ1-5; TRBD1 matches 8 bases. Germline V lookup: CDR1 GTSNPN, CDR2 SVGIG (reference sequence). CDR3 size: 14 residues. J was trimmed by 7 bases and V by 0 bases; bases with no gene match: 5. The DNA for the CDR3 is TGTGCCTGGAGTGTCACAGGGGGTGGGCAGCCCCAGCATTTT. It encodes CAWSVTGGGQPQHF.

The chain employs TRBV5-5 and TRBJ2-7; perhaps TRBD2 as D (6 bases). The V end lost 0 bases, the J end lost 4 bases, and 17 bases lay between the germline ends. The CDR3 loop spans 16 amino acids. The germline V gene has CDR1 SGHKS and CDR2 YYEKEE (reference sequence). The CDR3 loop is CASSLARAAAGYEQYF. In nucleotides, the CDR3 is TGTGCCAGCAGCTTGGCCCGAGCGGCGGCGGGGTACGAGCAGTACTTC.

This clone came up once. The chain is built from TRBV28 and TRBJ1-5; 11 nucleotides align to TRBD1. The CDR3 extends over 15 amino acids. The germline V gene has CDR1 MDHEN and CDR2 SYDVKM. J gave up 5 bases and V 6 bases, and 6 bases lay outside the gene matches. CDR3 bases: TGTGCCAGCAGGATGGACAGGGGGCTGGATCAGCCCCAGCATTTT. This codes for CASRMDRGLDQPQHF.